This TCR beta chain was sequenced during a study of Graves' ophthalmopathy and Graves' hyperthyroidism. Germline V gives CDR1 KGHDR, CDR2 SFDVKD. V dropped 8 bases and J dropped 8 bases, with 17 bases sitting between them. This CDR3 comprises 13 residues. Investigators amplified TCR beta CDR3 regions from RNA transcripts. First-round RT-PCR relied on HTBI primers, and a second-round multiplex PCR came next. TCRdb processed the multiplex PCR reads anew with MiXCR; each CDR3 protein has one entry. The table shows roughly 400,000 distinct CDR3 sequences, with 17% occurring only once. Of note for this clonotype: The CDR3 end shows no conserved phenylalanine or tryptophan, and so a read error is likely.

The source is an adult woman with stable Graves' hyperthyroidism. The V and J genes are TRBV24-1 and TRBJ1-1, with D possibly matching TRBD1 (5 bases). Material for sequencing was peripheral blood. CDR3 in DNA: TGTGCCACCAATAGGGCGGACACAGGAGAAGCTTTCTAT. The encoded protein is CATNRADTGEAFY.